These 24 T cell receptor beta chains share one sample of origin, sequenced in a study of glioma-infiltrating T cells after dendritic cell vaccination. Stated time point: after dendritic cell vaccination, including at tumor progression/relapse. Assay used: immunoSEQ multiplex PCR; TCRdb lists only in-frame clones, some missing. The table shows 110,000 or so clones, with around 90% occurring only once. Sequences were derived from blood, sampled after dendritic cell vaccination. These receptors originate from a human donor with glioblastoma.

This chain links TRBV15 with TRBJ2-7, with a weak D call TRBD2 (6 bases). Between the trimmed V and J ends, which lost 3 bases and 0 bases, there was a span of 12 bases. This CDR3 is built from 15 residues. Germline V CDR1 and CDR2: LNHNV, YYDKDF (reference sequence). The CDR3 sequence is CATSSSGTYSYEQYF. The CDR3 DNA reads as TGTGCCACCAGCAGCTCCGGGACTTACTCCTACGAGCAGTACTTC.

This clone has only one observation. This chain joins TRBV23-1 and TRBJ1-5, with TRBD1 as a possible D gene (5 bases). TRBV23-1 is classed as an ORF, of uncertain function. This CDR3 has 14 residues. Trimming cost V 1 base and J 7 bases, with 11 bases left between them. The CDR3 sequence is CASSQCRAVQPQHF. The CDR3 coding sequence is TGCGCCAGCAGTCAATGCAGGGCGGTACAGCCCCAGCATTTT.

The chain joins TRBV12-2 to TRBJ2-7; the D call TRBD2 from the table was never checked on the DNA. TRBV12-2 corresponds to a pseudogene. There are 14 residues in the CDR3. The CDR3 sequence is CASRFPVLDHEQYF. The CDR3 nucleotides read TGTGCAAGTCGCTTCCCAGTGCTAGACCACGAGCAGTACTTC.

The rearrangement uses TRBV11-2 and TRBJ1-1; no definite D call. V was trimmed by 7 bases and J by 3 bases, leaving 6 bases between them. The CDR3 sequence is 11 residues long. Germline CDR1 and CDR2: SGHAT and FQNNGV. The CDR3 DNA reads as TGTGCCAGCACCACTTACACTGAAGCTTTCTTT. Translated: CASTTYTEAFF. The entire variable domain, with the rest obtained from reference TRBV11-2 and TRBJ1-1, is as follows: EAGVAQSPRYKIIEKRQSVAFWCNPISGHATLYWYQQILGQGPKLLIQFQNNGVVDDSQLPKDRFSAERLKGVDSTLKIQPAKLEDSAVYLCASTTYTEAFFGQGTRLTVV.

The CDR3 reads CASSQDEAGGSYNEQFF. CDR3 DNA: TGTGCCAGCAGCCAAGATGAGGCGGGAGGGTCCTACAATGAGCAGTTCTTC. The chain recombines TRBV4-2 with TRBJ2-1; TRBD2 agrees at 9 bases. This CDR3 has 17 amino acids. The germline V gene encodes CDR1 LGHNA and CDR2 YNFKEQ. The J segment lost 1 base and the V segment lost 0 bases, leaving 4 bases of the junction unmatched.

Here the CDR3 DNA reads TGCGCCAGCAGCCCCGGGAGCAGCTCCTACGAGCAGTACTTC. Translating it yields CASSPGSSSYEQYF. The V and J genes are TRBV5-1 and TRBJ2-7, with D possibly matching TRBD2 (6 bases). With 4 bases removed from V and 0 bases from J, the gap between germline ends came to 11 bases. Germline values: CDR1 SGHRS, CDR2 YFSETQ. The CDR3 has 14 amino acids.

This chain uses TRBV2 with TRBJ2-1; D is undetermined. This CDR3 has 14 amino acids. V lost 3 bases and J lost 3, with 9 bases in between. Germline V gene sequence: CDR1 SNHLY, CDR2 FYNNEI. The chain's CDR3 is CASSEASFYNEQFF. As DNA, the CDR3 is TGTGCCAGCAGTGAGGCTAGTTTCTACAATGAGCAGTTCTTC.

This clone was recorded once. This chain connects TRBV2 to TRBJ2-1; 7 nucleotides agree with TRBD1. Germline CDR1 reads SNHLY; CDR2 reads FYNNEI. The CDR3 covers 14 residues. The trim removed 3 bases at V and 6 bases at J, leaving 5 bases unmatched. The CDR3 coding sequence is TGTGCCAGCAGTGACCGGACAGGCTCCAATGAGCAGTTCTTC. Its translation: CASSDRTGSNEQFF.

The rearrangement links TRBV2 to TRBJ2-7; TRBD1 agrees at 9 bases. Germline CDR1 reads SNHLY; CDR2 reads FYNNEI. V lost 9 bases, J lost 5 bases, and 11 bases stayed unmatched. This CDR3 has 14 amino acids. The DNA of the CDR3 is TGTGCCAGTGGCCCCGGGACAGGGTACGACGAGCAGTACTTC. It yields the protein CASGPGTGYDEQYF.

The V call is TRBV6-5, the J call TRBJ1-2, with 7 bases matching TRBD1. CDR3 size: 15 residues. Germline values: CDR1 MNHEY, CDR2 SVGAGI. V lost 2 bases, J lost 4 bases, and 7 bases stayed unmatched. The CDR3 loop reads CASSYPRGGGYGYTF. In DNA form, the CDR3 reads TGTGCCAGCAGTTACCCCAGAGGGGGCGGCTATGGCTACACCTTC.

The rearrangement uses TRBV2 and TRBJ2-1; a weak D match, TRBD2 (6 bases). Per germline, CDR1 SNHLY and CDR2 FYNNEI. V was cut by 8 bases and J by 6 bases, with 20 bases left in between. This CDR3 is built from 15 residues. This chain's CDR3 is CASGNGGSGGNEQFF. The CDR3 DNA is TGTGCCAGCGGGAACGGCGGCTCCGGGGGCAATGAGCAGTTCTTC.

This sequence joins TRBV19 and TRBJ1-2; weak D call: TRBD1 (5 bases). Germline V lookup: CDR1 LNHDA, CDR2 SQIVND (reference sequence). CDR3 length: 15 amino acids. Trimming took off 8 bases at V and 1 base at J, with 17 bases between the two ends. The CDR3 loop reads CASCDSAPLNYGYTF. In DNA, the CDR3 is TGTGCCAGTTGCGACAGCGCTCCTCTTAACTATGGCTACACCTTC.

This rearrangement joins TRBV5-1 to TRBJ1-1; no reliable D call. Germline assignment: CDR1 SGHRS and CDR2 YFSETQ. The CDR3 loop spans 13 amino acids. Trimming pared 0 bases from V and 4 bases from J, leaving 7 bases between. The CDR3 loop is CASSLGSSTEAFF. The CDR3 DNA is TGCGCCAGCAGCTTGGGGTCGAGCACTGAAGCTTTCTTT.

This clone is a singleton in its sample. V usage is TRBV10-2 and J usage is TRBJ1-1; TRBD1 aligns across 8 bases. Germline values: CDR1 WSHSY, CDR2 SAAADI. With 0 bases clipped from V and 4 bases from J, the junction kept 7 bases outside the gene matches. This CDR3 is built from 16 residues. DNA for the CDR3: TGCGCCAGCAGTGAGTCGCGCGGGGACAGGACCACTGAAGCTTTCTTT. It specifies CASSESRGDRTTEAFF.

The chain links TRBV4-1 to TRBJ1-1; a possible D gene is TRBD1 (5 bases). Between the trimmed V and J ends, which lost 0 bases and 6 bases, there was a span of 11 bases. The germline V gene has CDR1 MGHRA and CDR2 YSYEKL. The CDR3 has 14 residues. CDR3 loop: CASSQEQGRAEAFF. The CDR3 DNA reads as TGCGCCAGCAGCCAAGAGCAGGGTAGAGCTGAAGCTTTCTTT.

The CDR3 DNA is TGTGCCAGCAGCCAAGCCTGGACTAGCTCAGAGGAGACCCAGTACTTC. This encodes CASSQAWTSSEETQYF. The V call is TRBV4-2, the J call TRBJ2-5, with 8 bases lining up with TRBD2. Looked up from germline, CDR1 is LGHNA and CDR2 is YNFKEQ. CDR3 length equals 16 residues. The V and J ends lost 1 base and 5 bases, in that order; junction bases with no gene match: 9.

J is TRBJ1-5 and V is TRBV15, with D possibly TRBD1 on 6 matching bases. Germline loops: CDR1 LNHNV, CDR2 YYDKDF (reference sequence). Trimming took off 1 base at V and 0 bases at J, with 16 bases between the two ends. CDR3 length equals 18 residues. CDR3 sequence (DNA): TGTGCCACCAGCAGAGCGCAGGGGTCCTTAACTAGCAATCAGCCCCAGCATTTT. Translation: CATSRAQGSLTSNQPQHF.

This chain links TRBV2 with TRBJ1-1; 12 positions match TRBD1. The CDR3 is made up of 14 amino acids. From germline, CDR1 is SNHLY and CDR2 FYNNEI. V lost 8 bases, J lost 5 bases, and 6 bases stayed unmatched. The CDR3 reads CASHWDRGQTEAFF. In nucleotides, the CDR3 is TGTGCCAGCCACTGGGACAGGGGGCAAACTGAAGCTTTCTTT.

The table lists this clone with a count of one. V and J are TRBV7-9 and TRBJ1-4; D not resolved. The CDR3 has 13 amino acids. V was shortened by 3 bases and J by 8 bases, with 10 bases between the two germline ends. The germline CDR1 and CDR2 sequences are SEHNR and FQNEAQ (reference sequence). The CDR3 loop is CASSLDSEEKLFF. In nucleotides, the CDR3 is TGTGCCAGCAGCTTGGACTCTGAGGAAAAACTGTTTTTT.

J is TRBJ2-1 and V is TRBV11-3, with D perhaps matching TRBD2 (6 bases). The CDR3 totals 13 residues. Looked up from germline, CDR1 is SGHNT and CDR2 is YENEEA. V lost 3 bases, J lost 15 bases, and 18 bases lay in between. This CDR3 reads CASSLVGTRRAFF. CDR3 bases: TGTGCCAGCAGCTTGGTGGGGACTCGGAGGGCGTTCTTC.

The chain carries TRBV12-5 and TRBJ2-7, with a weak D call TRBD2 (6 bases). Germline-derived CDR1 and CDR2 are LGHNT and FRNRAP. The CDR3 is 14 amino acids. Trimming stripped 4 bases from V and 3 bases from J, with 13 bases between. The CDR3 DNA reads TGTGCTAGTGGTTCAGGACTAACCTACTACGAGCAGTACTTC. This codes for CASGSGLTYYEQYF.

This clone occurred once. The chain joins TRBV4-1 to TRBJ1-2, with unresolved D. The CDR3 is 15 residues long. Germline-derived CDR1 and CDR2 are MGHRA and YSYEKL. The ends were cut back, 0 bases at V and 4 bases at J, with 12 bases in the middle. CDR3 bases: TGCGCCAGCAGCCAAGATAGGGCAGCGGGCTATGGCTACACCTTC. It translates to CASSQDRAAGYGYTF.

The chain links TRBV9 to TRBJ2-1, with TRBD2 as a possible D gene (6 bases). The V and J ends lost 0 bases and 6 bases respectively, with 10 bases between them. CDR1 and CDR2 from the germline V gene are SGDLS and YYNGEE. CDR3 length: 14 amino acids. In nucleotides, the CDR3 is TGTGCCAGCAGCGTAGGTCTAGCGTCCAATGAGCAGTTCTTC. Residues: CASSVGLASNEQFF.

In DNA, the CDR3 is TGTGCCAGCAGCTTAGGACCATGGGCTAGCACAGATACGCAGTATTTT. Its protein product is CASSLGPWASTDTQYF. The chain links TRBV7-8 to TRBJ2-3; no definite D call. Germline values: CDR1 SGHVS, CDR2 FQNEAQ. This CDR3 is 16 amino acids long. Trimming removed 1 base from V and 0 bases from J, with 11 bases in between.